These 15 T cell receptor beta chains share one sample of origin, sequenced in a study of cytomegalovirus exposure and HLA in healthy donors. In the PCR, 60 Vbeta and 13 Jbeta primers were used. Profiled with immunoSEQ multiplex PCR; TCRdb holds only in-frame clones, not every one. Here the sample spans about 76,000 clones, 72% being singletons. The sequenced sample was PBMCs. The receptors stem from a woman aged 40 to 50 in good health and CMV-seropositive.

This clone has more than one count but fewer than ten. As DNA, the CDR3 is TGTGCCAGCAGCTCAAGGACAATCGACGAGCAGTACTTC. Protein sequence: CASSSRTIDEQYF. The gene calls are TRBV7-6 and TRBJ2-5; D may be TRBD1 (5 bases). Judging by the DNA end, TRBJ2-7 fits better; the J call may be wrong. CDR3 length: 13 amino acids. Per germline, CDR1 SGHVS and CDR2 FNYEAQ.

Here the CDR3 DNA reads TGTGCCAGCAGTTACCCCGCCGGGACAGCTAACTATGGCTACACCTTC. It specifies CASSYPAGTANYGYTF. The chain carries TRBV28 and TRBJ1-2, with 7 bases that match TRBD1. With V trimmed by 4 bases and J by 0 bases, 8 bases remained unmatched. Germline V gene data show CDR1 as MDHEN and CDR2 as SYDVKM. This CDR3 spans 16 amino acids.

The chain carries TRBV10-3 and TRBJ1-5; no clear D gene. Trimming shortened V by 5 bases and J by 8 bases, and 10 bases separated the two germline ends. The length of the CDR3 is 12 residues. Germline V gene sequence: CDR1 ENHRY, CDR2 SYGVKD. CDR3 region: CAISSDREPQHF. Written as DNA, the CDR3 is TGTGCCATCAGTTCAGATCGGGAGCCCCAGCATTTT.

In nucleotides, the CDR3 is TGCAGCGTGGGAGGGGGTTTGAATGGCTACACCTTC. It codes for CSVGGGLNGYTF. The genes are TRBV29-1 and TRBJ1-2, with TRBD1 as a possible D gene (6 bases). Trimming stripped 6 bases from V and 6 bases from J, with 14 bases between. Germline CDR1 SQVTM, CDR2 ANQGSEA. This CDR3 contains 12 residues.

This clone was seen a few times. This chain connects TRBV9 to TRBJ2-2; 10 bases align to TRBD2. Unmatched junction bases numbered 12, after V lost 2 bases and J lost 5 bases. Germline V gene sequence: CDR1 SGDLS, CDR2 YYNGEE. CDR3 length: 18 amino acids. Here the CDR3 reads CASSVGLAGASGTGELFF. The CDR3, as DNA: TGTGCCAGCAGCGTCGGGCTAGCGGGGGCCTCGGGGACCGGGGAGCTGTTTTTT. The complete variable domain, with remaining parts taken from reference TRBV9 and TRBJ2-2, reads DSGVTQTPKHLITATGQRVTLRCSPRSGDLSVYWYQQSLDQGLQFLIQYYNGEERAKGNILERFSAQQFPDLHSELNLSSLELGDSALYFCASSVGLAGASGTGELFFGEGSRLTVL.

This chain uses TRBV28 with TRBJ1-5; 8 nucleotides line up with TRBD1. Germline values: CDR1 MDHEN, CDR2 SYDVKM. After removal of 4 bases from V and 2 bases from J, the junction contained 13 bases not matched to a gene. The CDR3 consists of 18 residues. In DNA form, the CDR3 reads TGTGCCAGCAGTTCCCGGACAGGGATTGGGATCGGCAATCAGCCCCAGCATTTT. This gives the protein CASSSRTGIGIGNQPQHF.

This chain connects TRBV5-1 to TRBJ2-1; TRBD2 is a possible D gene (6 bases). Per germline, CDR1 SGHRS and CDR2 YFSETQ. With 4 bases removed from V and 5 bases from J, the gap between germline ends came to 10 bases. This CDR3 region has 13 residues. The CDR3 loop is CASSVSGDNEQFF. CDR3 sequence (DNA): TGCGCCAGCAGCGTTAGCGGAGACAATGAGCAGTTCTTC.

This clone was recorded once. This rearrangement joins TRBV4-3 to TRBJ2-3; TRBD2 aligns across 10 bases. This CDR3 comprises 21 residues. The ends lost 1 base at V and 2 bases at J; junction bases unmatched: 18. CDR1 LGHNA and CDR2 YSLEER come from the germline V gene. The CDR3 nucleotides are TGCGCCAGCAGCCAAGGCCTTTCAGCGGGGGGGCCGGGGGCCCTCACAGATACGCAGTATTTT. It specifies CASSQGLSAGGPGALTDTQYF.

The chain has TRBV28 and TRBJ1-2, with unresolved D. Per the germline V gene, CDR1 is MDHEN and CDR2 is SYDVKM. The V gene lost 2 bases and the J gene lost 8 bases, with 12 bases spanning the gap. This CDR3 comprises 13 residues. The CDR3 loop reads CASSLPLFLGYTF. The CDR3 DNA reads TGTGCCAGCAGTTTACCGCTATTCTTAGGCTACACCTTC.

CDR3 nucleotide sequence: TGTGCCAGCAGCTTTAGCGGGGGGTCAGATACGCAGTATTTT. Residues: CASSFSGGSDTQYF. V is TRBV5-6 and J is TRBJ2-3, with 10 bases aligning to TRBD2. Trimming cost V 2 bases and J 4 bases; bases outside gene matches: 1. This CDR3 has 14 residues. Germline V gene lookup returns CDR1 SGHDT and CDR2 YYEEEE. Based on the CDR3 plus reference TRBV5-6 and TRBJ2-3, the full variable domain is DAGVTQSPTHLIKTRGQQVTLRCSPKSGHDTVSWYQQALGQGPQFIFQYYEEEERQRGNFPDRFSGHQFPNYSSELNVNALLLGDSALYLCASSFSGGSDTQYFGPGTRLTVL.

DNA for the CDR3: TGCGCCAGCCGGAATCTAGCGGGAAGCACAGATACGCAGTATTTT. This codes for CASRNLAGSTDTQYF. The gene calls are TRBV5-1 and TRBJ2-3; 9 bases are a match to TRBD2. Germline V gives CDR1 SGHRS, CDR2 YFSETQ. This CDR3 comprises 15 residues. V lost 7 bases, J lost 0 bases, and 6 bases stayed unmatched.

The chain carries TRBV5-1 and TRBJ1-2; tentatively, D is TRBD1 (5 bases). V lost 1 base to trimming and J lost 8 bases, with 27 bases between them. The CDR3 runs 18 residues. In germline, CDR1 is SGHRS, CDR2 YFSETQ. The CDR3 here is CASSLSSNSPGLIAGYTF. CDR3 sequence (DNA): TGCGCCAGCAGCTTGTCCTCGAATTCTCCGGGACTGATAGCGGGCTACACCTTC.

This clone showed up just a few times. This sequence joins TRBV10-2 and TRBJ1-2; D gene ambiguous. The CDR3 has 15 residues. Germline V gene data show CDR1 as WSHSY and CDR2 as SAAADI. V lost 2 bases and J 0 bases, leaving 10 bases between the germline ends. CDR3 residues: CASSELGSTNYGYTF. CDR3 DNA sequence: TGCGCCAGCAGTGAGCTAGGCAGCACTAACTATGGCTACACCTTC.

This chain links TRBV30 with TRBJ1-2, with a weak D call TRBD1 (6 bases). This CDR3 comprises 14 residues. The germline V gene encodes CDR1 GTSNPN and CDR2 SVGIG (reference sequence). The ends were cut back, 3 bases at V and 7 bases at J, with 18 bases in the middle. The DNA for the CDR3 is TGTGCCTGGAGCCTGAACTACGGGGGGCTTGGCTACACCTTC. Amino acid sequence: CAWSLNYGGLGYTF.

This clone was counted a few times. The genes are TRBV18 and TRBJ1-4; D is undetermined. The CDR3 runs 14 residues. Germline-derived CDR1 and CDR2 are KGHSH and LQKENI. Trimming took 6 bases from V and 8 from J, leaving 16 bases between them. The CDR3 DNA sequence: TGTGCCAGCTCTCTCGCGTCTACGGGGGAAAAACTGTTTTTT. Its translation is CASSLASTGEKLFF.